Reported below is one T cell receptor beta chain. Clones were read by immunoSEQ multiplex PCR, and TCRdb kept only the in-frame ones, dropping some. The sample consists of around 93,000 clones, around 85% of them appearing once. V trimming: 1 base; J trimming: 3 bases; junction bases outside the gene matches: 6. This CDR3 is built from 16 residues. Germline CDR1 and CDR2: MGHRA and YSYEKL. The data originate from a study of cytomegalovirus exposure and HLA in healthy donors. This clonotype was sampled from a man in his late teens or twenties in good health and CMV-seropositive. The chain employs TRBV4-1 and TRBJ2-1; TRBD1 aligns across 7 bases. The specimen sequenced was PBMCs. CDR3 DNA sequence: TGCGCCAGCAGCCAAGTTGGGACAGCCAACTACAATGAGCAGTTCTTC. This sequence encodes CASSQVGTANYNEQFF.